A single sample gave rise to the 20 T cell receptor beta chains below, sequenced in a study of blood T cell repertoires in COVID-19. Data came from immunoSEQ multiplex PCR; TCRdb stores just in-frame clones and leaves some out. The profile covers fewer than 200,000 clones, with about 83% appearing a single time and more than 7.5% taken by the ten largest. Sample: peripheral blood. These TCRs come from a man in his forties or fifties who had recovered from COVID-19.

The chain joins TRBV19 to TRBJ2-2, with TRBD2 matching 9 bases. CDR3 length equals 17 residues. Germline CDR1 reads LNHDA; CDR2 reads SQIVND (reference sequence). V lost 5 bases, J lost 3 bases, and 10 bases stayed unmatched. For the CDR3, the DNA is TGTGCCAGTAGTGCAGAGCCTCTAGCGGGGCACACCGGGGAGCTGTTTTTT. As protein: CASSAEPLAGHTGELFF.

The CDR3 nucleotides are TGTGCCAGTAGTATCCAGGGGGACACTGAAGCTTTCTTT. This encodes CASSIQGDTEAFF. This sequence joins TRBV19 and TRBJ1-1; 7 positions agree with TRBD1. This CDR3 has 13 residues. CDR1 LNHDA and CDR2 SQIVND come from the germline V gene (reference sequence). The trim removed 3 bases at V and 3 bases at J, leaving 1 base unmatched.

The chain links TRBV7-2 to TRBJ1-2, with 7 bases aligning to TRBD1. Unmatched junction bases numbered 14, after V lost 5 bases and J lost 5 bases. Germline CDR1 reads SGHTA; CDR2 reads FQGNSA. This CDR3 comprises 16 residues. CDR3 sequence (DNA): TGTGCCAGCAGCGATAGAAAAAGGGTACAGGGGTATGGCTACACCTTC. Its protein is CASSDRKRVQGYGYTF.

The rearrangement links TRBV19 to TRBJ2-6; weak D call: TRBD1 (6 bases). V was pared by 6 bases and J by 0 bases, with 6 bases between. Germline V CDR1 and CDR2: LNHDA, SQIVND (reference sequence). The CDR3 is 14 amino acids. CDR3 residues: CASRDSSGANVLTF. The CDR3 DNA follows: TGTGCCAGTAGGGACAGCTCTGGGGCCAACGTCCTGACTTTC.

The chain has TRBV7-2 and TRBJ2-5; D is possibly TRBD2 (5 bases). With 5 bases removed from V and 5 bases from J, the gap between germline ends came to 21 bases. The CDR3 is 16 residues long. CDR1 is SGHTA and CDR2 is FQGNSA in the germline V gene. The CDR3 region is CASSPRSGSERETQYF. In DNA form, the CDR3 reads TGTGCCAGCAGCCCCCGCTCGGGGTCGGAGAGGGAGACCCAGTACTTC.

V and J are TRBV24-1 and TRBJ2-2, with D unresolved. This CDR3 spans 14 amino acids. V dropped 7 bases and J dropped 0 bases, with 8 bases sitting between them. Germline-derived CDR1 and CDR2 are KGHDR and SFDVKD. CDR3 DNA sequence: TGTGCCACCAGGGAGAGCGCGAACACCGGGGAGCTGTTTTTT. This gives the protein CATRESANTGELFF.

This clone was seen a handful of times. V is TRBV12-1 and J is TRBJ2-7; TRBD2, the table's D call, was not compared with the DNA. TRBV12-1 is a pseudogene locus. CDR3 length equals 15 residues. The CDR3 loop is CASSSGLAGAYEQYF. CDR3 nucleotide sequence: TGTGCCAGCAGCTCGGGACTAGCGGGAGCTTACGAGCAGTACTTC.

CDR3 residues: CATSDPGQSFYNEQFF. CDR3 coding DNA: TGTGCCACCAGTGATCCGGGACAGTCTTTTTACAATGAGCAGTTCTTC. The genes are TRBV24-1 and TRBJ2-1, with 7 bases fitting TRBD1. Germline lookup yields CDR1 KGHDR and CDR2 SFDVKD. The junction had 8 bases not matched to a gene; V was cut back by 3 bases and J by 4 bases. There are 16 residues in the CDR3.

This clone was seen more than once but under ten times. V usage is TRBV5-5 and J usage is TRBJ1-1, with D hard to call. V was clipped by 1 base and J by 1 base, with 8 bases between them. Germline assignment: CDR1 SGHKS and CDR2 YYEKEE (reference sequence). This CDR3 is 14 amino acids long. CDR3 sequence reads: CASSLTGRNTEAFF. The CDR3 region has the DNA TGTGCCAGCAGCTTGACCGGGAGGAACACTGAAGCTTTCTTT.

The J gene is TRBJ1-1, the V gene TRBV18; a weak D match, TRBD1 (5 bases). The germline V and J ends were trimmed by 6 bases and 0 bases, with 11 bases remaining between them. The germline V gene has CDR1 KGHSH and CDR2 LQKENI. The CDR3 totals 14 residues. CDR3 DNA sequence: TGTGCCAGCTCGGGGGGATTGCTGAACACTGAAGCTTTCTTT. Protein product: CASSGGLLNTEAFF.

A single count supports this clone. The chain combines TRBV7-3 with TRBJ2-6, with D perhaps matching TRBD2 (6 bases). Germline V gene sequence: CDR1 SGHTA, CDR2 FQGTGA. This CDR3 spans 13 amino acids. The CDR3: CASGLAGANVLTF. CDR3 in DNA: TGTGCTAGCGGCCTAGCTGGGGCCAACGTCCTGACTTTC. The full variable domain, its missing parts supplied by reference TRBV7-3 and TRBJ2-6, is GAGVSQTPSNKVTEKGKYVELRCDPISGHTALYWYRQSLGQGPEFLIYFQGTGAADDSGLPNDRFFAVRPEGSVSTLKIQRTERGDSAVYLCASGLAGANVLTFGAGSRLTVL.

The chain recombines TRBV5-4 with TRBJ2-7; 13 bases are shared with TRBD2. This CDR3 spans 16 amino acids. Germline V gives CDR1 SGHNT, CDR2 YYREEE (reference sequence). J was trimmed by 7 bases and V by 4 bases; bases with no gene match: 11. The CDR3 protein is CASSPGGLAGLEEQYF. The CDR3 region has the DNA TGTGCCAGCAGCCCCGGGGGACTAGCGGGGCTCGAGGAGCAGTACTTC.

The chain is built from TRBV25-1 and TRBJ1-6, with D possibly being TRBD1 (6 bases). This CDR3 has 15 residues. From germline, CDR1 is MGHDK and CDR2 SYGVNS. The V end was cut by 7 bases, the J end by 6 bases, with 16 bases between. This CDR3 reads CASTPGWGRNSPLHF. In DNA, the CDR3 is TGTGCCAGCACTCCCGGGTGGGGGCGTAATTCACCCCTCCACTTT.

The chain joins TRBV15 to TRBJ2-7; 7 bases line up with TRBD1. The germline CDR1 and CDR2 sequences are LNHNV and YYDKDF (reference sequence). The V segment lost 0 bases and the J segment 1 base; nucleotides outside the gene matches: 3. This CDR3 is built from 15 residues. The CDR3 spells CATSRDPGQSYEQYF. CDR3 bases: TGTGCCACCAGCAGAGACCCGGGACAGTCCTACGAGCAGTACTTC.

The rearrangement links TRBV27 to TRBJ1-1; D not certain. The CDR3 runs to 13 residues. Germline V gene sequence: CDR1 MNHEY, CDR2 SMNVEV (reference sequence). Between the trimmed V and J ends, which lost 4 bases and 4 bases, there was a span of 10 bases. The CDR3 protein is CASSWRVSTEAFF. The DNA of the CDR3 is TGTGCCAGCAGTTGGAGGGTGAGCACTGAAGCTTTCTTT.

The gene calls are TRBV30 and TRBJ2-1; maybe TRBD2 (5 bases). This CDR3 is built from 13 residues. The germline V and J ends were trimmed by 0 bases and 2 bases, with 5 bases remaining between them. In germline, CDR1 is GTSNPN, CDR2 SVGIG (reference sequence). This chain's CDR3 is CAWSVGAYNEQFF. CDR3 DNA: TGTGCCTGGAGTGTCGGGGCCTACAATGAGCAGTTCTTC.

The V gene is TRBV6-2 or TRBV6-3, the J gene TRBJ1-1, with D maybe TRBD1 (6 bases). V was trimmed by 5 bases and J by 1 base, leaving 11 bases between them. The CDR3 has 14 residues. The germline V gene encodes CDR1 MNHEY and CDR2 SVGEGT. The CDR3 region is CASSRTVQNTEAFF. The DNA for the CDR3 is TGTGCCAGCAGTAGGACAGTACAGAACACTGAAGCTTTCTTT.

This chain connects TRBV5-6 to TRBJ2-5; 7 bases are a match to TRBD2. The CDR3 runs to 14 residues. The germline V gene has CDR1 SGHDT and CDR2 YYEEEE. J was trimmed by 5 bases and V by 3 bases; bases with no gene match: 7. The CDR3 sequence: CASSSWGGRETQYF. The CDR3 DNA reads TGTGCCAGCAGCTCCTGGGGAGGGCGGGAGACCCAGTACTTC.

The chain recombines TRBV3-1 (or the pseudogene TRBV3-2) with TRBJ1-2; 7 bases align to TRBD1. This CDR3 has 15 amino acids. The germline V gene encodes CDR1 LGHDT and CDR2 YNNKEL (reference sequence). J was trimmed by 6 bases and V by 3 bases; bases with no gene match: 10. In DNA, the CDR3 is TGTGCCAGCAGCCATCTGACAGGGCCCAGTAATGGCTACACCTTC. This translates into CASSHLTGPSNGYTF.

The chain recombines TRBV11-2 with TRBJ1-1; no clear D. The V end lost 0 bases, the J end lost 10 bases, and 9 bases lay between the germline ends. Germline V gene data show CDR1 as SGHAT and CDR2 as FQNNGV. There are 12 residues in the CDR3. The CDR3 is CASSLDVGRAFF. DNA for the CDR3: TGTGCCAGCAGCTTAGACGTGGGGAGAGCTTTCTTT. Variable domain in full (rest from reference TRBV11-2 and TRBJ1-1): EAGVAQSPRYKIIEKRQSVAFWCNPISGHATLYWYQQILGQGPKLLIQFQNNGVVDDSQLPKDRFSAERLKGVDSTLKIQPAKLEDSAVYLCASSLDVGRAFFGQGTRLTVV.